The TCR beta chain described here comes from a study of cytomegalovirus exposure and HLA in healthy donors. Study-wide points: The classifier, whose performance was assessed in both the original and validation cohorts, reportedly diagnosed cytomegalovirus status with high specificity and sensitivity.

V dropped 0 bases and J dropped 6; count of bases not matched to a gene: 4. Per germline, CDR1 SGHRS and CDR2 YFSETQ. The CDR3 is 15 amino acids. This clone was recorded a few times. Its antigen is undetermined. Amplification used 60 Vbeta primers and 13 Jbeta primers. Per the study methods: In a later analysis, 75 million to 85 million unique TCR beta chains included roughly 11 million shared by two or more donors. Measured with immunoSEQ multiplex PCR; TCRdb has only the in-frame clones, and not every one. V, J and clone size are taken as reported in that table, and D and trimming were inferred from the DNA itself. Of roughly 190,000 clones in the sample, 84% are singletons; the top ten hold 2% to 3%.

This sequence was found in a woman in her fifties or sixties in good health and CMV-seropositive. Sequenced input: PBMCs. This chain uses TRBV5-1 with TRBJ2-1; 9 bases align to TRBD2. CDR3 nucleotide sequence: TGCGCCAGCAGCTTGGGGCTAGCGGGGCGCAATGAGCAGTTCTTC. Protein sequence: CASSLGLAGRNEQFF.